Listed below are T cell receptor beta chains from one sample, sequenced in a study of T cell responses to AZD1222 COVID-19 vaccine. Profiled with immunoSEQ multiplex PCR; TCRdb holds only in-frame clones, not every one. This sample has approximately 120,000 clones, with approximately 85% found just once. Sample: peripheral blood, taken 28 days after the second AZD1222 dose. These TCRs come from an adult who received the AZD1222 COVID-19 vaccine. Both conserved end residues are part of each CDR3. A D gene is named only where the DNA matches it firmly. The size entry is marked missing in some rows and otherwise reads once, few, many or a size class.

d_call j_call v_call clone_size cdr3_aa cdr3_nt
TRBD1 TRBJ1-1 TRBV2 - CASSEGQGRFQRTEAFF TGTGCCAGCAGTGAGGGACAGGGCCGGTTTCAAAGGACTGAAGCTTTCTTT
TRBD1 TRBJ2-4 TRBV2 - CASSRDSKNIQYF TGTGCCAGCAGCCGGGACAGCAAAAACATTCAGTACTTC
- TRBJ1-3 TRBV3-1/TRBV3-2 - CASSLSPYSGNTIYF TGTGCCAGCAGCCTTTCTCCCTACTCTGGAAACACCATATATTTT
- TRBJ1-5 TRBV15 - CATSRDFPDTNQPQHF TGTGCCACCAGCAGAGATTTTCCGGATACCAATCAGCCCCAGCATTTT
- TRBJ2-1 TRBV11-2 - CASSFSQGQAWDEQFF TGTGCCAGCAGCTTCTCGCAGGGCCAGGCTTGGGATGAGCAGTTCTTC
- TRBJ2-5 TRBV29-1 - CSVRPSAAQYF TGCAGCGTTCGTCCTAGCGCGGCCCAGTACTTC
TRBD1 TRBJ1-1 TRBV5-4 - CASSADRASETEAFF TGTGCCAGCAGCGCGGACAGGGCCTCGGAGACTGAAGCTTTCTTT
TRBD2 TRBJ2-7 TRBV5-4 - CASSFGAGELYEQYF TGTGCCAGCAGCTTTGGGGCGGGGGAGCTCTACGAGCAGTACTTC
- TRBJ1-4 TRBV3-1/TRBV3-2 - CASSQDRSGFATNEKLFF TGTGCCAGCAGCCAAGATAGGAGCGGATTTGCAACTAATGAAAAACTGTTTTTT
TRBD1 TRBJ1-2 TRBV19 - CASIPQGAYYGYTF TGTGCCAGTATCCCCCAGGGGGCTTACTATGGCTACACCTTC
- TRBJ1-1 TRBV30 - CAWSRRDWETEAFF TGTGCCTGGAGTAGGAGGGATTGGGAGACTGAAGCTTTCTTT
TRBD1 TRBJ1-2 TRBV6-5 few CASSYLDRDYGYTF TGTGCCAGCAGTTACTTGGACAGGGACTATGGCTACACCTTC
- TRBJ1-1 TRBV6-5 - CASSYSSGGAGTEAFF TGTGCCAGCAGTTACTCGAGTGGGGGGGCTGGCACTGAAGCTTTCTTT
- TRBJ2-7 TRBV28 - CASSLGGPTYEQYF TGTGCCAGCAGTTTGGGCGGCCCCACCTACGAGCAGTACTTC
- TRBJ1-1 TRBV10-2 - CASMGTRRVTEAFF TGCGCCAGCATGGGAACCCGAAGGGTCACTGAAGCTTTCTTT
- TRBJ2-3 TRBV4-2 - CASSQGEGWADTQYF TGTGCCAGCAGCCAGGGTGAGGGGTGGGCAGATACGCAGTATTTT
- TRBJ1-1 TRBV5-1 - CASTLTGEAFF TGCGCCAGCACCTTAACGGGTGAAGCTTTCTTT
TRBD1 TRBJ2-5 TRBV15 - CATSRPGDSNETQYF TGTGCCACCAGCAGACCCGGGGACAGTAACGAGACCCAGTACTTC
- TRBJ2-7 TRBV29-1 - CSFRSGTKEQYF TGCAGCTTCCGTTCCGGGACAAAAGAGCAGTACTTC
- TRBJ2-7 TRBV27 - CASSELFEGAEQYF TGTGCCAGCAGTGAGCTCTTTGAGGGTGCCGAGCAGTACTTC
- TRBJ1-5 TRBV30 few CAWSGVGRNNQPQHF TGTGCCTGGAGCGGGGTCGGACGGAACAATCAGCCCCAGCATTTT
- TRBJ1-1 TRBV21-1 - CASSKALGELMNTEAFF TGTGCCAGCAGCAAAGCGCTAGGGGAGCTCATGAACACTGAAGCTTTCTTT
- TRBJ1-5 TRBV2 - CASGGGFNQPQHF TGTGCCAGCGGGGGAGGGTTCAATCAGCCCCAGCATTTT
TRBD2 TRBJ2-7 TRBV27 - CASSLPIGGRGSYEQYF TGTGCCAGCAGTTTACCCATTGGCGGGAGGGGCTCCTACGAGCAGTACTTC
- TRBJ2-7 TRBV19 - CASTDRTYEQYF TGTGCCAGTACCGACAGAACCTACGAGCAGTACTTC
TRBD1 TRBJ1-2 TRBV7-9 - CASSLDRGSNYGYTF TGTGCCAGCAGCTTAGACAGGGGGTCTAACTATGGCTACACCTTC
TRBD1 TRBJ2-1 TRBV19 - CASSTVTGRNEQFF TGTGCCAGTAGTACAGTGACAGGGCGCAATGAGCAGTTCTTC
- TRBJ1-3 TRBV4-3 - CASSQAPAGANSGNTIYF TGCGCCAGCAGCCAAGCTCCCGCGGGGGCCAACTCTGGAAACACCATATATTTT